The sequence of this TCR beta chain was determined in a study of regulatory T cells in long-lasting Graves disease. This clonotype was seen at least ten times. The TCR beta library used iRepertoire HTBI primers with Arm-PCR amplification of CDR3. In the study's own analysis: In the combined samples, 50 to 75 TRBV and approximately 15 TRBJ segments were identified. TCRdb redid the calling of the multiplex PCR reads with MiXCR, one entry per CDR3 protein. None of the V and J calls come from the authors' own analysis; TCRdb made them. The data show roughly 500,000 distinct CDR3 sequences, around 12% seen once. Time point: newly diagnosed GD, antithyroid drugs for less than 3 months. RNA isolated from PBMCs was used to make the TCR library. These data were likewise used in another study, on T cells in Graves' hyperthyroidism and ophthalmopathy. Turning to that study: Graves' hyperthyroidism showing no ophthalmopathy progression within 18 months was considered stable. The hyperthyroidism patients had all been newly diagnosed, and their disease duration was under 2 months. Their ages ranged from 18 to 65 years. Using the HTBI primer set, a first-round RT-PCR was run on the TCR CDR3.

The TCR sequence derives from a woman aged 25 to 45 with Graves disease. Sequenced material: peripheral blood mononuclear cells (PBMCs), taken at new diagnosis, from a patient treated with antithyroid drugs.

CDR3 in DNA: TGTGCCAGCAGGACGGAGACGGATGGAGGAGAGACCCAGTACTTC. It yields the protein CASRTETDGGETQYF. This chain joins TRBV3-1 and TRBJ2-5, with D possibly matching TRBD2 (5 bases). The germline V gene has CDR1 LGHDT and CDR2 YNNKEL (reference sequence). V lost 6 bases to trimming and J lost 4 bases, with 18 bases between them. The CDR3 is 15 residues long.